The rows below give T cell receptor beta chains drawn from one sample of a study of shared clonotypes between healthy human individuals. The data were produced by immunoSEQ multiplex PCR, yet TCRdb's version contains in-frame clones alone and is incomplete. The repertoire holds approximately 2.1 million clones, approximately 95% seen once, with 0.3% to 0.4% in the top ten. Sequenced input: naive CD4+ T cells from PBMCs. The receptor set was obtained from a young man in good health. Some clones in this sample may be carry-over from other donors' samples. CDR3s include the opening cysteine and the closing phenylalanine or tryptophan. Fields, in order: V gene, clone size, J gene, D gene, CDR3 DNA, CDR3 protein. D genes are given only for firm matches. Rows give clone size only sometimes, using once, few, many, or a class for an expanded clone.

V gene: TRBV28
clone size: .
J gene: TRBJ1-2
D gene: .
CDR3 DNA: TGTGCCAGCAGTGACAGAAGGTACACTAACTATGGCTACACCTTC
CDR3 protein: CASSDRRYTNYGYTF

V gene: TRBV27
clone size: once
J gene: TRBJ1-2
D gene: TRBD1
CDR3 DNA: TGTGCCAGCAGTTTAGATAGGGACAGAAACTATGGCTACACCTTC
CDR3 protein: CASSLDRDRNYGYTF

V gene: TRBV6-6
clone size: few
J gene: TRBJ2-2
D gene: .
CDR3 DNA: TGTGCCAGCAGGGTAACTAACACCGGGGAGCTGTTTTTT
CDR3 protein: CASRVTNTGELFF

V gene: TRBV19
clone size: .
J gene: TRBJ2-5
D gene: TRBD2
CDR3 DNA: TGTGCCAGCTCGGGACTAGCGGGGCCGCTCGTTCAGTACTTC
CDR3 protein: CASSGLAGPLVQYF

V gene: TRBV4-1
clone size: .
J gene: TRBJ2-7
D gene: TRBD1
CDR3 DNA: TGCGCCAGCAGCCGGGTACAGGGGGACCACTACGAGCAGTACTTC
CDR3 protein: CASSRVQGDHYEQYF

V gene: TRBV27
clone size: once
J gene: TRBJ2-2
D gene: .
CDR3 DNA: TGTGCCAGCAGTTTTGGTCAGAACGGGGAGCTGTTTTTT
CDR3 protein: CASSFGQNGELFF

V gene: TRBV5-1
clone size: .
J gene: TRBJ2-7
D gene: TRBD1
CDR3 DNA: TGCGCCAGCAGCTTGGCACCGGGACAGGGAGGCGAGCAGTACTTC
CDR3 protein: CASSLAPGQGGEQYF

V gene: TRBV18
clone size: .
J gene: TRBJ1-5
D gene: TRBD1
CDR3 DNA: TGTGCCAGCTCACCCGGACAGGGAGGGAGCAATCAGCCCCAGCATTTT
CDR3 protein: CASSPGQGGSNQPQHF

V gene: TRBV7-3
clone size: .
J gene: TRBJ2-2
D gene: .
CDR3 DNA: TGTGCCAGCAGCTCCTCGACCACCGGGGAGCTGTTTTTT
CDR3 protein: CASSSSTTGELFF

V gene: TRBV5-4
clone size: .
J gene: TRBJ2-1
D gene: TRBD2
CDR3 DNA: TGTGCCAGCAGCCACCCGACTAGCGGCTCCTACAATGAGCAGTTCTTC
CDR3 protein: CASSHPTSGSYNEQFF

V gene: TRBV7-2
clone size: .
J gene: TRBJ1-4
D gene: .
CDR3 DNA: TGTGCCAGCAGCGAGCGACGGCTAAGGAATGAAAAACTGTTTTTT
CDR3 protein: CASSERRLRNEKLFF

V gene: TRBV14
clone size: once
J gene: TRBJ2-7
D gene: .
CDR3 DNA: TGTGCCAGCAGCCAAGTTGCCCAGGGCTCGTACGAGCAGTACTTC
CDR3 protein: CASSQVAQGSYEQYF

V gene: TRBV4-1
clone size: .
J gene: TRBJ2-5
D gene: .
CDR3 DNA: TGCGCCAGCAGCCAACCCGGGACGGCTTTGTGGACCCAGTACTTC
CDR3 protein: CASSQPGTALWTQYF

V gene: TRBV2
clone size: .
J gene: TRBJ1-4
D gene: .
CDR3 DNA: TGTGCCAGCAGTGGCGCCGGGACAAGGAATGAAAAACTGTTTTTT
CDR3 protein: CASSGAGTRNEKLFF

V gene: TRBV14
clone size: .
J gene: TRBJ2-1
D gene: .
CDR3 DNA: TGTGCCAGCAGCCAAGATCTTGCGAGGGCTAATGAGCAGTTCTTC
CDR3 protein: CASSQDLARANEQFF

V gene: TRBV7-3
clone size: .
J gene: TRBJ2-6
D gene: .
CDR3 DNA: TGTGCCAGCAGCCCTGCTGGGCGGCCACACGTCCTGACTTTC
CDR3 protein: CASSPAGRPHVLTF

V gene: TRBV6-5
clone size: .
J gene: TRBJ2-3
D gene: TRBD1
CDR3 DNA: TGTGCCAGCAGTCAGACAGGGCATAGCACAGATACGCAGTATTTT
CDR3 protein: CASSQTGHSTDTQYF

V gene: TRBV29-1
clone size: .
J gene: TRBJ1-5
D gene: TRBD1
CDR3 DNA: TGCAGCGTGGGTCAGGGGGGGAATCAGCCCCAGCATTTT
CDR3 protein: CSVGQGGNQPQHF

V gene: TRBV14
clone size: .
J gene: TRBJ2-7
D gene: TRBD2
CDR3 DNA: TGTGCCAGCAGCCAAGTTTCAGCGGGAGCCATTACGGGGCAGTACTTC
CDR3 protein: CASSQVSAGAITGQYF

V gene: TRBV11-2
clone size: .
J gene: TRBJ2-3
D gene: TRBD2
CDR3 DNA: TGTGCCAGCAGCGTGAGCCAATCTAGCGGGAGCACAGATACGCAGTATTTT
CDR3 protein: CASSVSQSSGSTDTQYF

V gene: TRBV28
clone size: .
J gene: TRBJ1-1
D gene: .
CDR3 DNA: TGTGCCAGCAGTTTACCCCCAATGACCCCCGCTTTCTTT
CDR3 protein: CASSLPPMTPAFF

V gene: TRBV9
clone size: .
J gene: TRBJ2-7
D gene: TRBD2
CDR3 DNA: TGTGCCAGCAGCTCTAGCGGGAGGGCCGTCGTCGGGCAGTACTTC
CDR3 protein: CASSSSGRAVVGQYF

V gene: TRBV5-1
clone size: .
J gene: TRBJ2-7
D gene: TRBD2
CDR3 DNA: TGCGCCAGCAGCTTGGCAGCGGGAGCAGGAATAACCTACGAGCAGTACTTC
CDR3 protein: CASSLAAGAGITYEQYF

V gene: TRBV5-4
clone size: .
J gene: TRBJ2-1
D gene: TRBD2
CDR3 DNA: TGTGCCAGCAGCCAACATCTAGCGGGAGGGGTCTATGAGCAGTTCTTC
CDR3 protein: CASSQHLAGGVYEQFF

V gene: TRBV19
clone size: .
J gene: TRBJ1-2
D gene: TRBD1
CDR3 DNA: TGTGCCAGTAGCCTCCGGGACAGGGCAAATGGCTACACCTTC
CDR3 protein: CASSLRDRANGYTF

V gene: TRBV6-5
clone size: .
J gene: TRBJ2-7
D gene: .
CDR3 DNA: TGTGCCAGCAGTTACCGACAGGGAGGCTACGAGCAGTACTTC
CDR3 protein: CASSYRQGGYEQYF

V gene: TRBV29-1
clone size: .
J gene: TRBJ2-5
D gene: TRBD1
CDR3 DNA: TGCAGCTCGGGACAGGGACAAGAGACCCAGTACTTC
CDR3 protein: CSSGQGQETQYF

V gene: TRBV10-3
clone size: .
J gene: TRBJ1-3
D gene: .
CDR3 DNA: TGTGCCATCGGGAGTTCTGGAAACACCATATATTTT
CDR3 protein: CAIGSSGNTIYF

V gene: TRBV28
clone size: .
J gene: TRBJ2-2
D gene: TRBD2
CDR3 DNA: TGTGCCAGCAGTTCTAGCGGGAAAGGATGGACCGGGGAGCTGTTTTTT
CDR3 protein: CASSSSGKGWTGELFF

V gene: TRBV13
clone size: .
J gene: TRBJ2-4
D gene: .
CDR3 DNA: TGTGCCAGCACCCACCAGGCCGCCCTAGCCAAAAACATTCAGTACTTC
CDR3 protein: CASTHQAALAKNIQYF

V gene: TRBV11-2
clone size: .
J gene: TRBJ2-7
D gene: TRBD2
CDR3 DNA: TGTGCCAGCAGCCTAATAGCGGGGCCAGGACACTACGAGCAGTACTTC
CDR3 protein: CASSLIAGPGHYEQYF

V gene: TRBV2
clone size: .
J gene: TRBJ1-5
D gene: .
CDR3 DNA: TGTGCCAGCAGTGTTGTATCGCAGCCCCAGCATTTT
CDR3 protein: CASSVVSQPQHF

V gene: TRBV7-9
clone size: .
J gene: TRBJ2-7
D gene: .
CDR3 DNA: TGTGCCAGCAGCTTAAGTGGTGGGGACGAGCAGTACTTC
CDR3 protein: CASSLSGGDEQYF

V gene: TRBV28
clone size: .
J gene: TRBJ2-7
D gene: TRBD2
CDR3 DNA: TGTGCCAGTGCCGGGGGGTACCCTAGGGAGCAGTACTTC
CDR3 protein: CASAGGYPREQYF

V gene: TRBV11-2
clone size: .
J gene: TRBJ1-2
D gene: .
CDR3 DNA: TGTGCCAGCAGCGGACAGAACTATGGCTACACCTTC
CDR3 protein: CASSGQNYGYTF

V gene: TRBV29-1
clone size: .
J gene: TRBJ2-3
D gene: .
CDR3 DNA: TGCAGCGTGCCCATCGTCCGGAGCACAGATACGCAGTATTTT
CDR3 protein: CSVPIVRSTDTQYF

V gene: TRBV18
clone size: .
J gene: TRBJ1-2
D gene: .
CDR3 DNA: TGTGCCAGCTCAGAAGACATTTTCTATGGCTACACCTTC
CDR3 protein: CASSEDIFYGYTF

V gene: TRBV4-1
clone size: once
J gene: TRBJ2-5
D gene: .
CDR3 DNA: TGCGCCAGCAGCCAGTATACAGGGTACCAAGAGACCCAGTACTTC
CDR3 protein: CASSQYTGYQETQYF

V gene: TRBV2
clone size: once
J gene: TRBJ1-3
D gene: .
CDR3 DNA: TGTGCCAGCAGTGTCCTGACAGGCTCTGGAAACACCATATATTTT
CDR3 protein: CASSVLTGSGNTIYF